A single sample is the source of the 13 T cell receptor beta chains below, sequenced in a study of coeliac disease. This table comes from immunoSEQ multiplex PCR, and its TCRdb copy is limited to in-frame clones, with some not included. The sample consists of roughly 7,000 clones, about 78% of them appearing once. The sample taken for sequencing was lamina propria lymphocytes from the gut. All receptors come from a man between 25 and 39 years old with celiac disease.

The chain couples TRBV4-2 to TRBJ2-5; D perhaps matches TRBD2 (6 bases). V lost 2 bases, J lost 2 bases, and 15 bases lay in between. CDR3 size: 16 residues. The V gene's germline CDR1 is LGHNA and CDR2 YNFKEQ. As DNA, the CDR3 is TGTGCCAGCAGCCAACCGCCTGGGACTTCACAAGAGACCCAGTACTTC. This gives the protein CASSQPPGTSQETQYF.

The chain employs TRBV15 and TRBJ2-1; 7 bases align to TRBD2. With V trimmed by 8 bases and J by 6 bases, 10 bases remained unmatched. CDR3 length: 14 residues. The germline CDR1 and CDR2 sequences are LNHNV and YYDKDF (reference sequence). This CDR3 reads CATGNEPGGNEQFF. The CDR3 coding sequence is TGTGCCACCGGCAACGAGCCGGGGGGCAATGAGCAGTTCTTC.

The rearrangement uses TRBV29-1 and TRBJ2-7; perhaps TRBD2 as D (5 bases). Trimming left V 4 bases short and J 6 bases short, with 16 bases between. Germline V lookup: CDR1 SQVTM, CDR2 ANQGSEA. The CDR3 has 13 residues. The CDR3 protein is CSVGMSIEGEQYF. Here the CDR3 DNA reads TGCAGCGTTGGCATGAGTATTGAGGGCGAGCAGTACTTC.

Only one count was recorded for this clone. This chain connects TRBV7-2 to TRBJ2-5; tentative D call: TRBD2 (6 bases). Germline assignment: CDR1 SGHTA and CDR2 FQGNSA. The CDR3 spans 14 residues. Trimming removed 4 bases from V and 4 bases from J, with 13 bases in between. The CDR3 bases are TGTGCCAGCAGCTCGGGCAGGGACTTAGAGACCCAGTACTTC. Protein product: CASSSGRDLETQYF.

The rearrangement uses TRBV5-1 and TRBJ2-1; 8 nucleotides match TRBD1. This CDR3 comprises 16 residues. Germline assignment: CDR1 SGHRS and CDR2 YFSETQ. V gave up 0 bases and J gave up 6 bases; unmatched junction bases: 8. DNA of the CDR3: TGCGCCAGCAGCTTGGCCGGCAGGGGGCTTGTCAATGAGCAGTTCTTC. This gives the protein CASSLAGRGLVNEQFF. The full variable domain, with the rest looked up from reference TRBV5-1 and TRBJ2-1, is KAGVTQTPRYLIKTRGQQVTLSCSPISGHRSVSWYQQTPGQGLQFLFEYFSETQRNKGNFPGRFSGRQFSNSRSEMNVSTLELGDSALYLCASSLAGRGLVNEQFFGPGTRLTVL.

This clone was picked up one time. The junction departs from germline at one end; a sequencing error may be responsible. The rearrangement uses TRBV7-7 and TRBJ2-7, with TRBD2 matching over 9 bases. The CDR3 runs 16 residues. The germline V gene encodes CDR1 SSHAT and CDR2 FNYEAQ (reference sequence). This CDR3 reads CASSPATSGSPYEQYF. CDR3 bases: TGTGCTAGCAGCCCGGCTACTAGCGGGTCACCCTACGAGCAGTACTTC.

The V gene is TRBV6-5, the J gene TRBJ2-5, with D perhaps matching TRBD1 (5 bases). The CDR3 length is 12 residues. Trimming took 10 bases from V and 5 from J, leaving 14 bases between them. The germline V gene has CDR1 MNHEY and CDR2 SVGAGI. The CDR3, as DNA: TGTGCCACCAGATCAGGGCGGGAGACCCAGTACTTC. It translates to CATRSGRETQYF.

The J gene is TRBJ2-1, the V gene TRBV7-3; 7 bases line up with TRBD1. Trimming at V came to 0 bases and at J to 9 bases, leaving 8 bases not matched to a gene. Germline V lookup: CDR1 SGHTA, CDR2 FQGTGA. The CDR3 totals 15 residues. CDR3 sequence (DNA): TGTGCCAGCAGCTTAACGAGAGGACAGGCAGGTGAGCAGTTCTTC. Protein sequence: CASSLTRGQAGEQFF.

V usage is TRBV2 and J usage is TRBJ1-2; D unclear. The CDR3 loop spans 12 amino acids. Trimming removed 7 bases from V and 8 bases from J, with 14 bases in between. Germline loops: CDR1 SNHLY, CDR2 FYNNEI. DNA for the CDR3: TGTGCCAGCAAACGATCGGTTTTGGGCTACACCTTC. Amino acids: CASKRSVLGYTF.

V and J are TRBV5-8 and TRBJ2-2; D possibly corresponds to TRBD1 (7 bases). The CDR3 covers 17 residues. Between the trimmed V and J ends, which lost 3 bases and 3 bases, there was a span of 18 bases. CDR1 is SGHTS, CDR2 YDEGEE, per germline. CDR3 region: CASSSRGARRDTGELFF. DNA for the CDR3: TGTGCCAGCAGCTCCAGGGGGGCTCGGAGAGACACCGGGGAGCTGTTTTTT.

This rearrangement joins TRBV9 to TRBJ2-1; D remains unclear. The germline CDR1 and CDR2 sequences are SGDLS and YYNGEE. CDR3 length: 15 amino acids. The V and J ends lost 1 base and 0 bases respectively, with 8 bases between them. CDR3 coding DNA: TGTGCCAGCAGCGTAACAGTGAACTCCTACAATGAGCAGTTCTTC. Protein product: CASSVTVNSYNEQFF.

V is TRBV7-2 and J is TRBJ2-7; 7 bases are shared with TRBD1. The CDR3 runs 15 residues. V was pared by 4 bases and J by 6 bases, with 12 bases of the junction left unmatched. Germline CDR1 and CDR2: SGHTA and FQGNSA. CDR3 region: CASSSDRAGPREQYF. The CDR3 DNA reads TGTGCCAGCAGCTCCGACAGGGCAGGTCCCCGCGAGCAGTACTTC. The entire variable domain, with the rest obtained from reference TRBV7-2 and TRBJ2-7, is as follows: GAGVSQSPSNKVTEKGKDVELRCDPISGHTALYWYRQSLGQGLEFLIYFQGNSAPDKSGLPSDRFSAERTGGSVSTLTIQRTQQEDSAVYLCASSSDRAGPREQYFGPGTRLTVT.

V and J are TRBV7-9 and TRBJ2-1; 14 bases are shared with TRBD2. The CDR3 spans 15 residues. Germline trimming cut 5 bases from V and 7 bases from J; bases unmatched to any gene: 4. CDR1 and CDR2 (germline): SEHNR, FQNEAQ (reference sequence). The CDR3 DNA reads TGTGCCAGCAGCCCGGGACTAGCGGGGGAGAATGAGCAGTTCTTC. It encodes CASSPGLAGENEQFF.